Described below is a single TCR beta chain sequence and its context. Per the original methods: From reference gene primer amplification, estimates of nucleated cell counts were derived. Libraries were prepared by immunoSEQ multiplex PCR; TCRdb keeps only in-frame clonotypes and omits some of them. From that table come the V and J calls and clone size; the DNA was used to work out D and trimming. There are about 240,000 clones in the sample; 70% to 85% occur only once, and approximately 9.4% lies in the top ten. This sample is part of a study of blood T cell repertoires in COVID-19. Study overall: From T cells, B-cell-depleted T cells, or PBMCs came the material, which was cDNA or gDNA.

CDR1 is SGHNT, CDR2 YYREEE, per germline (reference sequence). This CDR3 spans 15 amino acids. The germline V and J ends were trimmed by 4 bases and 5 bases, with 18 bases remaining between them. The sequence derives from a woman older than 75 with acute or convalescent COVID-19. The sample taken for sequencing was peripheral blood. The rearrangement joins TRBV5-4 to TRBJ2-5, with D maybe TRBD1 (5 bases). This CDR3 is CASSVVGRVRETQYF. CDR3 coding DNA: TGTGCCAGCAGCGTGGTGGGCAGGGTTAGGGAGACCCAGTACTTC.